This T cell receptor (beta chain) was profiled in a study of neurological immune-mediated disorders. A single run covered 15-18 subjects with over 170 million TCR-beta sequences. MiXCR was run by TCRdb on the 5' RACE reads, yielding one entry per CDR3 protein. In the table there are about 60,000 distinct CDR3 sequences, around a tenth of which are singletons. Germline-derived CDR1 and CDR2 are SGHTA and FQGNSA. Trimming removed 4 bases at V and 4 bases at J, with 10 bases between. The CDR3 is made up of 14 amino acids. Time point denoted: longitudinal time-point 1 (baseline). This clonotype was recorded at least ten times.

This receptor was obtained from a male donor with HTLV-1-associated myelopathy (HAM/TSP). Sequenced material: PBMCs. The V gene is TRBV7-2, the J gene TRBJ2-2; the D gene is possibly TRBD1 (7 bases). CDR3 sequence (DNA): TGTGCCAGCAGCTACAGGGGAGGCACCGGGGAGCTGTTTTTT. Its translation is CASSYRGGTGELFF.